This T cell receptor beta chain was captured in a study of regulatory T cells in long-lasting Graves disease. Turning to the study itself: The study enrolled newly diagnosed Graves' patients on antithyroid drugs under 3 months.

Time point specified: newly diagnosed GD, antithyroid drugs for less than 3 months. There was RNA extracted from PBMCs, and the TCR library was made from it. CDR1 and CDR2 from the germline V gene are SNHLY and FYNNEI. Trimming left V 2 bases short and J 4 bases short, with 8 bases between. The CDR3 sequence is 14 residues long. Findings of the study overall: Gene preferences differed: TRBV28, TRBJ1-2, TRBJ2-5 in persistent cases. The number of shared public clonotypes was higher in persistent patients (approximately 3,000) than new patients (966).

This clonotype came up many times. Its antigen remains unknown. Assembly of TCR beta libraries relied on iRepertoire HTBI primers together with Arm-PCR of CDR3 regions. A single record per CDR3 protein comes from TCRdb applying MiXCR to the multiplex PCR reads. The sample has around 250,000 distinct CDR3 sequences; approximately 18% are singletons. The sample was also reused in another study, on T cells in Graves' hyperthyroidism and ophthalmopathy. From that second work: Most expanded thyroid clonotypes above 0.001 also appeared in blood.

The input for sequencing was peripheral blood mononuclear cells (PBMCs), taken at new diagnosis, from a patient treated with antithyroid drugs. The V call is TRBV2, the J call TRBJ2-2; no firm D call. The TCR comes from a woman in her thirties with Graves disease. The CDR3 protein is CASSERVLTGELFF. CDR3 nucleotide sequence: TGTGCCAGCAGTGAACGGGTCCTCACCGGGGAGCTGTTTTTT.